A selection of T cell receptor beta chains follows, all from one sample in a study of neurological immune-mediated disorders. TCRdb re-called the 5' RACE reads through MiXCR, storing one row per CDR3 protein. The table has 20,000 to 30,000 distinct CDR3 sequences, 5.5% to 8% seen once. The sample consisted of PBMCs. The origin of the receptors is a woman in her thirties or forties in good health. The CDR3 runs from the conserved cysteine through the conserved F or W. The order of the fields is D gene, J gene, clone size, V gene, CDR3 protein, CDR3 DNA. The D gene is left open where the match is weak. Rows may omit the clone size; those that give it use once, few, many or a size class.

TRBD2 TRBJ2-1 many TRBV5-1 CASSLAAGGYEQFF TGCGCCAGCAGCTTGGCAGCGGGGGGCTATGAGCAGTTCTTC
TRBD1 TRBJ2-7 many TRBV3-1 CASSQERGRVEQYF TGTGCCAGCAGCCAAGAAAGGGGGCGCGTCGAGCAGTACTTC
TRBD2 TRBJ2-7 many TRBV7-8 CASSFRSGTPYEQYF TGTGCCAGCAGCTTCCGTAGCGGGACACCCTACGAGCAGTACTTC
. TRBJ1-6 many TRBV7-2 CASSDSFNSPLHF TGTGCCAGCAGTGACAGTTTTAATTCACCCCTCCACTTT
. TRBJ2-3 many TRBV5-1 CASSMASSTDTQYF TGCGCCAGCAGTATGGCGAGTAGCACAGATACGCAGTATTTT
TRBD1 TRBJ1-5 many TRBV20-1 CSARFPGQAGNQPQHF TGCAGTGCTAGATTCCCGGGACAGGCAGGAAATCAGCCCCAGCATTTT
. TRBJ2-7 many TRBV25-1 CASRPPGLLNYEQYF TGTGCCAGCAGACCACCGGGACTCCTAAACTACGAGCAGTACTTC
TRBD1 TRBJ2-1 many TRBV20-1 CSARERDRGINEQFF TGCAGTGCTAGAGAACGGGACAGGGGAATCAATGAGCAGTTCTTC
. TRBJ2-7 many TRBV5-1 CASSPEGDVVYEQYF TGCGCCAGCAGCCCCGAGGGGGACGTCGTCTACGAGCAGTACTTC
. TRBJ1-2 many TRBV5-1 CASSQTWDTANYGYTF TGCGCCAGCAGCCAGACCTGGGACACAGCTAACTATGGCTACACCTTC
. TRBJ2-4 many TRBV20-1 CSASPGDGAKNIQYF TGCAGTGCCTCCCCCGGGGATGGAGCCAAAAACATTCAGTACTTC
. TRBJ2-7 . TRBV5-5 CASSFNRANYEQYF TGTGCCAGCAGCTTTAATAGGGCGAACTACGAGCAGTACTTC
. TRBJ2-7 many TRBV7-2 CASSLDETAFSYEQYF TGTGCCAGCAGCTTAGATGAGACAGCCTTCTCCTACGAGCAGTACTTC
. TRBJ2-1 many TRBV15 CATSGSTGSGSYNEQFF TGTGCCACCAGCGGAAGTACAGGGTCAGGCTCCTACAATGAGCAGTTCTTC
. TRBJ1-1 many TRBV7-9 CASRPQGQRGQRDTEAFF TGTGCCAGCAGGCCCCAGGGGCAGAGGGGTCAGAGGGACACTGAAGCTTTCTTT
TRBD2 TRBJ2-3 many TRBV4-1 CASSQESSGSSPNPDTQYF TGCGCCAGCAGCCAAGAATCTAGCGGGAGTTCGCCTAACCCAGATACGCAGTATTTT
TRBD1 TRBJ1-2 many TRBV6-5 CASSRQGARDGYTF TGTGCCAGCAGTCGACAGGGGGCTCGCGATGGCTACACCTTC
. TRBJ2-2 many TRBV20-1 CSAPGRQVLGELFF TGCAGTGCCCCAGGGCGGCAGGTCCTCGGGGAGCTGTTTTTT
. TRBJ2-3 medium-sized TRBV7-3 CASSPMKGGTTDTQYF TGTGCCAGCAGCCCTATGAAGGGTGGGACCACAGATACGCAGTATTTT